These 25 T cell receptor beta chains came from one sample sequenced in a study of T cell responses to AZD1222 COVID-19 vaccine. The repertoire was sequenced with immunoSEQ multiplex PCR; TCRdb's copy has only in-frame clones and lacks some. The table has some 150,000 clones, 70% to 90% seen once. Source: peripheral blood, taken 28 days after the second dose of the MenACWY control vaccine. The receptors stem from an adult who received the MenACWY meningococcal vaccine as a control.

The CDR3 is CATSRGSTGVEAQHF. For the CDR3, the DNA is TGTGCCACCAGCAGAGGGAGTACAGGGGTGGAAGCCCAGCATTTT. This rearrangement joins TRBV15 to TRBJ1-5; 7 bases are a match to TRBD1. The CDR3 length is 15 residues. V trimming: 1 base; J trimming: 11 bases; junction bases outside the gene matches: 11. The germline V gene has CDR1 LNHNV and CDR2 YYDKDF (reference sequence).

The CDR3 reads CASSSNRDSLEQFF. In DNA, the CDR3 is TGTGCCAGCAGTTCCAACCGGGACTCTCTTGAGCAGTTCTTC. The rearrangement joins TRBV2 to TRBJ2-1; TRBD2 is a possible D gene (6 bases). CDR3 length: 14 residues. Per the germline V gene, CDR1 is SNHLY and CDR2 is FYNNEI. V was shortened by 5 bases and J by 9 bases, with 17 bases between the two germline ends.

This clone has only a few counts. In DNA form, the CDR3 reads TGTGCCAGCCTAAGACAGTTGAACACTGAAGCTTTCTTT. Translated: CASLRQLNTEAFF. V usage is TRBV2 and J usage is TRBJ1-1, with D possibly matching TRBD1 (5 bases). Per germline, CDR1 SNHLY and CDR2 FYNNEI. V shed 8 bases and J shed 0 bases, with 10 bases lying between them. There are 13 residues in the CDR3.

The chain combines TRBV6-5 with TRBJ1-1; the match to TRBD1 covers 7 bases. The length of the CDR3 is 15 residues. The V and J ends lost 6 bases and 1 base, in that order; junction bases with no gene match: 8. Germline V gene sequence: CDR1 MNHEY, CDR2 SVGAGI. The CDR3 here is CASRTLWDRNTEAFF. CDR3 bases: TGTGCCAGCAGAACCCTGTGGGACAGGAACACTGAAGCTTTCTTT.

The chain is built from TRBV3-1 (or the pseudogene TRBV3-2) and TRBJ1-1; 11 bases fit TRBD1. Germline V gene lookup returns CDR1 LGHDT and CDR2 YNNKEL (reference sequence). This CDR3 is built from 18 residues. V shed 0 bases, J shed 0 bases, and the junction held 6 bases outside the gene matches. This chain's CDR3 is CASSQEEGQGAVNTEAFF. CDR3 nucleotide sequence: TGTGCCAGCAGCCAAGAGGAAGGACAGGGGGCAGTGAACACTGAAGCTTTCTTT.

The chain has TRBV4-1 and TRBJ1-2; D gene uncertain. The CDR3 has 14 amino acids. V gave up 0 bases and J gave up 2 bases, with 7 bases separating them. CDR1 is MGHRA, CDR2 YSYEKL, per germline. CDR3 bases: TGCGCCAGCAGCCAAGATCGCGGAAACTATGGCTACACCTTC. Encoded protein: CASSQDRGNYGYTF.

The rearrangement joins TRBV7-2 to TRBJ1-1; 10 bases agree with TRBD1. Germline V gene sequence: CDR1 SGHTA, CDR2 FQGNSA. This CDR3 region has 15 residues. Unmatched junction bases numbered 8, after V lost 5 bases and J lost 5 bases. CDR3 nucleotide sequence: TGTGCCAGCAGCCCGCAGGACAGGGGGAGGACTGAAGCTTTCTTT. Translating gives CASSPQDRGRTEAFF.

The V call is TRBV28, the J call TRBJ2-3, with 7 bases that match TRBD1. The V gene end was trimmed by 6 bases and the J gene end by 0 bases; junction bases not matched to a gene: 15. Germline-derived CDR1 and CDR2 are MDHEN and SYDVKM. CDR3 length: 18 amino acids. CDR3 DNA: TGTGCCAGCAGGGACGTCAGTGGGACAGCGATCAGCACAGATACGCAGTATTTT. Translating gives CASRDVSGTAISTDTQYF.

The genes are TRBV2 and TRBJ1-5; possible D gene TRBD1, 6 bases. This CDR3 spans 15 amino acids. With 6 bases removed from V and 1 base from J, the gap between germline ends came to 13 bases. The germline V gene has CDR1 SNHLY and CDR2 FYNNEI. This CDR3 is CASSLGGRSNQPQHF. As DNA, the CDR3 is TGTGCCAGCAGCCTAGGGGGACGAAGCAATCAGCCCCAGCATTTT.

The V call is TRBV5-5, the J call TRBJ1-1, with D possibly being TRBD1 (5 bases). The V gene lost 4 bases and the J gene lost 1 base, with 11 bases spanning the gap. The CDR3 has 14 amino acids. Germline lookup yields CDR1 SGHKS and CDR2 YYEKEE (reference sequence). CDR3 amino acids: CASSQQAANTEAFF. The CDR3 DNA follows: TGTGCCAGCAGCCAACAGGCAGCGAACACTGAAGCTTTCTTT.

V usage is TRBV12-5 and J usage is TRBJ1-3, with unresolved D. The CDR3 runs 14 residues. Deletions cut 1 base from V and 0 bases from J, with 4 bases between. Germline V gene sequence: CDR1 LGHNT, CDR2 FRNRAP. The DNA for the CDR3 is TGTGCTAGTGGTTTGGGGCTCTCTGGAAACACCATATATTTT. Its translation: CASGLGLSGNTIYF.

The genes are TRBV24-1 and TRBJ2-1, with 11 nucleotides matching TRBD2. V was clipped by 1 base and J by 7 bases; unmatched bases: 5. Looked up from germline, CDR1 is KGHDR and CDR2 is SFDVKD. The length of the CDR3 is 16 residues. The CDR3 protein is CATSDFGLAGGNEQFF. DNA for the CDR3: TGTGCCACCAGTGATTTTGGTCTAGCGGGAGGTAATGAGCAGTTCTTC.

V gene TRBV11-3 combines with J gene TRBJ2-3; 8 nucleotides align to TRBD2. Germline V gene sequence: CDR1 SGHNT, CDR2 YENEEA. The J segment lost 0 bases and the V segment lost 5 bases, leaving 7 bases of the junction unmatched. This CDR3 region has 16 residues. CDR3 DNA sequence: TGTGCCAGCAGCCCTCCCCCTAGCGGGAGCACAGATACGCAGTATTTT. Its protein is CASSPPPSGSTDTQYF. The complete variable domain, with remaining parts taken from reference TRBV11-3 and TRBJ2-3, reads EAGVVQSPRYKIIEKKQPVAFWCNPISGHNTLYWYLQNLGQGPELLIRYENEEAVDDSQLPKDRFSAERLKGVDSTLKIQPAELGDSAVYLCASSPPPSGSTDTQYFGPGTRLTVL.

The chain recombines TRBV4-3 with TRBJ1-3; D possibly corresponds to TRBD1 (5 bases). The CDR3 is made up of 16 amino acids. Germline loops: CDR1 LGHNA, CDR2 YSLEER. Trimming cost V 0 bases and J 0 bases, with 9 bases left between them. CDR3 in amino acids: CASSQEHRYSGNTIYF. The CDR3 coding sequence is TGCGCCAGCAGCCAAGAGCACAGGTACTCTGGAAACACCATATATTTT.

The V gene is TRBV28, the J gene TRBJ2-3, with TRBD2 as a possible D gene (5 bases). CDR1 and CDR2 (germline): MDHEN, SYDVKM. There are 14 residues in the CDR3. Trimming stripped 5 bases from V and 2 bases from J, with 11 bases between. The CDR3 here is CASSPERYTDTQYF. DNA for the CDR3: TGTGCCAGCAGTCCCGAGCGGTACACAGATACGCAGTATTTT.

This clone appeared once. This chain connects TRBV4-2 to TRBJ2-3, with 8 bases lining up with TRBD2. With 4 bases clipped from V and 4 bases from J, the junction kept 4 bases outside the gene matches. CDR3 length equals 14 residues. Germline-derived CDR1 and CDR2 are LGHNA and YNFKEQ. The CDR3 DNA reads as TGTGCCAGCAGCCCCCGGACTAGCCCAGATACGCAGTATTTT. Protein product: CASSPRTSPDTQYF.

The sample holds a few counts of this clone. The chain combines TRBV19 with TRBJ1-5, with a possible D match to TRBD1 (5 bases). The CDR3 covers 13 residues. From germline, CDR1 is LNHDA and CDR2 SQIVND (reference sequence). V gave up 5 bases and J gave up 9 bases, with 14 bases separating them. The CDR3 here is CASSGGGVGPQHF. The CDR3, as DNA: TGTGCCAGTAGTGGAGGAGGGGTGGGGCCCCAGCATTTT.

The chain joins TRBV7-9 to TRBJ2-3; D is perhaps TRBD1 (6 bases). This CDR3 has 15 amino acids. The germline V gene has CDR1 SEHNR and CDR2 FQNEAQ (reference sequence). Trimming pared 4 bases from V and 2 bases from J, leaving 13 bases between. For the CDR3, the DNA is TGTGCCAGCAGCTCTATCGGACAGCTCACAGATACGCAGTATTTT. Translating it yields CASSSIGQLTDTQYF.

This clone was found once. The rearrangement links TRBV11-3 to TRBJ1-1; D uncertain. Germline V gene data show CDR1 as SGHNT and CDR2 as YENEEA. V was pared by 4 bases and J by 1 base, with 7 bases between. This CDR3 comprises 13 residues. In nucleotides, the CDR3 is TGTGCCAGCAGCTCTCAGGCGAACACTGAAGCTTTCTTT. Translation gives CASSSQANTEAFF.

V is TRBV9 and J is TRBJ1-2, with D unresolved. Trimming removed 3 bases at V and 4 bases at J, with 7 bases between. The germline CDR1 and CDR2 sequences are SGDLS and YYNGEE. CDR3 length: 12 amino acids. Written as DNA, the CDR3 is TGTGCCAGCAGCGCACTGCCCTATGGCTACACCTTC. This codes for CASSALPYGYTF.

V usage is TRBV18 and J usage is TRBJ1-1; D possibly corresponds to TRBD1 (6 bases). Trimming left V 2 bases short and J 6 bases short, with 16 bases between. CDR1 is KGHSH, CDR2 LQKENI, per germline. CDR3 size: 15 residues. For the CDR3, the DNA is TGTGCCAGCTCACCAGTGGACAGTAGGAGGGCTGAAGCTTTCTTT. It translates to CASSPVDSRRAEAFF.

This clone has just one count. The gene calls are TRBV5-4 and TRBJ2-5; 7 bases line up with TRBD1. The V gene end was trimmed by 1 base and the J gene end by 4 bases; junction bases not matched to a gene: 13. The CDR3 loop spans 17 amino acids. Germline CDR1 and CDR2: SGHNT and YYREEE (reference sequence). CDR3 DNA sequence: TGTGCCAGCAGCTTGAGCTTGGCGCGGGCAGGGGGAGAGACCCAGTACTTC. Protein: CASSLSLARAGGETQYF.

The DNA for the CDR3 is TGTGCCACCAGTGATCCGATCCGGACAGGGAGCTATGGCTACACCTTC. This gives the protein CATSDPIRTGSYGYTF. The rearrangement joins TRBV24-1 to TRBJ1-2, with 8 nucleotides matching TRBD1. The CDR3 has 16 residues. Germline V gene data show CDR1 as KGHDR and CDR2 as SFDVKD. V gave up 3 bases and J gave up 4 bases; unmatched junction bases: 9.

The chain recombines TRBV5-1 with TRBJ1-5; TRBD1 matches at 9 bases. The V and J ends lost 2 bases and 6 bases, in that order; junction bases with no gene match: 6. This CDR3 is 15 amino acids long. From germline, CDR1 is SGHRS and CDR2 YFSETQ. The CDR3 region is CASSLRTGEGQPQHF. The DNA of the CDR3 is TGCGCCAGCAGCTTACGGACAGGGGAGGGTCAGCCCCAGCATTTT.

The chain recombines TRBV4-3 with TRBJ2-7; possible D gene TRBD1, 6 bases. Germline loops: CDR1 LGHNA, CDR2 YSLEER. The germline V and J ends were trimmed by 2 bases and 3 bases, with 8 bases remaining between them. The CDR3 spans 13 residues. The CDR3 protein is CASSQIQGYEQYF. In nucleotides, the CDR3 is TGCGCCAGCAGCCAAATACAGGGCTACGAGCAGTACTTC.